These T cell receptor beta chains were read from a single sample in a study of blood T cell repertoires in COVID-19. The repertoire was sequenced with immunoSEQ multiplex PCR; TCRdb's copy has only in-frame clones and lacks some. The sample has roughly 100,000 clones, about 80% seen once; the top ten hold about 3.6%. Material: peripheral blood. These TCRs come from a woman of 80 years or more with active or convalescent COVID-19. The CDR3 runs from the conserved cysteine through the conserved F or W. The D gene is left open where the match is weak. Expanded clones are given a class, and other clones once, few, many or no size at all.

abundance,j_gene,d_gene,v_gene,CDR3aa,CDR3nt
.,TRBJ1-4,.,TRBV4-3,CASSQERGYGGEKLFF,TGCGCCAGCAGCCAAGAGAGGGGGTACGGTGGGGAAAAACTGTTTTTT
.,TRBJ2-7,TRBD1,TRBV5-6,CASSSHRDREDF,TGTGCCAGCAGCTCGCACCGGGACAGGGAAGACTTC
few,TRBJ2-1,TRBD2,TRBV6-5,CASRRSGSSYNEQFF,TGTGCCAGCAGACGAAGCGGGAGCTCCTACAATGAGCAGTTCTTC
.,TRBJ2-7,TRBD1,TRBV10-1,CASSDWWDRTYEQYF,TGCGCCAGCAGTGATTGGTGGGACAGGACCTACGAGCAGTACTTC
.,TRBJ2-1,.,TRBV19,CASSIGQVYNEQFF,TGTGCCAGTAGTATAGGGCAGGTCTACAATGAGCAGTTCTTC
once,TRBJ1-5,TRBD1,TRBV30,CAWSGRDRGNQPQHF,TGTGCCTGGAGTGGGAGGGACAGGGGGAATCAGCCCCAGCATTTT
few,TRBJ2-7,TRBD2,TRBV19,CASSPTSSGGLQYF,TGTGCCAGTAGTCCCACCTCTAGCGGGGGCTTACAGTACTTC
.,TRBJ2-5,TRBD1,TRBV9,CASSVPGQGVETQYF,TGTGCCAGCAGCGTCCCTGGACAGGGGGTGGAGACCCAGTACTTC
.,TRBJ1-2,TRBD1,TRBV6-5,CASGLTGSYGYTF,TGTGCCAGCGGGCTGACAGGGAGCTATGGCTACACCTTC
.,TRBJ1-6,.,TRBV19,CASSIPTVSPLHF,TGTGCCAGTAGTATCCCGACAGTCTCACCCCTCCACTTT
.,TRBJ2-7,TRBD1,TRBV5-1,CASSDPGQAREQYF,TGCGCCAGCAGCGACCCGGGACAGGCTCGCGAGCAGTACTTC
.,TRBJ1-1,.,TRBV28,CASSLDFGFSTEAFF,TGTGCCAGCAGTTTAGATTTCGGTTTTAGCACTGAAGCTTTCTTT
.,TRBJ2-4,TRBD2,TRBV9,CASSTSGNIQYF,TGTGCCAGCTCTACTAGCGGAAACATTCAGTACTTC
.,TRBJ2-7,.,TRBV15,CATSRDRFARGEQYF,TGTGCCACCAGCAGAGATCGATTTGCTAGGGGCGAGCAGTACTTC
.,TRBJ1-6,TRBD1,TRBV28,CASSLGTGVRISPLHF,TGTGCCAGCAGTTTAGGGACAGGGGTTCGTATTTCACCCCTCCACTTT
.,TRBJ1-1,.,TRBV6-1,CASSDWGGSTEAFF,TGTGCCAGCAGTGATTGGGGGGGGAGCACTGAAGCTTTCTTT
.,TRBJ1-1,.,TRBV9,CASSVESRVPMNTEAFF,TGTGCCAGCAGCGTAGAGTCTCGGGTTCCCATGAACACTGAAGCTTTCTTT
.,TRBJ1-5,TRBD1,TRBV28,CASSLGTGYQPQHF,TGTGCCAGCAGTTTAGGGACAGGGTATCAGCCCCAGCATTTT
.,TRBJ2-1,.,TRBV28,CASRRGSGHDEQFF,TGTGCCAGCAGAAGGGGGAGCGGTCACGATGAGCAGTTCTTC
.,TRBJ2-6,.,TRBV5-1,CASRSSGANVLTF,TGCGCCAGCCGTTCCTCTGGGGCCAACGTCCTGACTTTC
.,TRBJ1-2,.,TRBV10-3,CAVWAPPEDGYTF,TGTGCCGTCTGGGCTCCCCCGGAGGATGGCTACACCTTC
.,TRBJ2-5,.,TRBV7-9,CASTPGWGDQETQYF,TGTGCCAGCACCCCGGGCTGGGGGGACCAAGAGACCCAGTACTTC
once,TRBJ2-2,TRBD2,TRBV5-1,CASSVGLAGTGELFF,TGCGCCAGCAGCGTGGGACTAGCAGGCACCGGGGAGCTGTTTTTT
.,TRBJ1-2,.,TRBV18,CASSQGDGGYTF,TGTGCCAGCTCACAGGGGGATGGTGGCTACACCTTC
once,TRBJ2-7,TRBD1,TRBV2,CASSVRTGSYEQYF,TGTGCCAGCAGTGTAAGGACAGGGTCCTACGAGCAGTACTTC
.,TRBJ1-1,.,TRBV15,CATSRDYGESDTEAFF,TGTGCCACCAGCAGAGATTACGGGGAGTCGGACACTGAAGCTTTCTTT
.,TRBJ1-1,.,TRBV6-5,CASRGSDDKRAEAFF,TGTGCCAGCAGGGGGAGCGATGACAAGCGGGCTGAAGCTTTCTTT
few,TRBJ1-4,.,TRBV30,CAWSPTRELFF,TGTGCCTGGAGTCCTACTAGAGAGCTGTTTTTT
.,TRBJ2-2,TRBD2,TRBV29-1,CSVRGGTGELFF,TGCAGCGTCCGCGGGGGCACCGGGGAGCTGTTTTTT
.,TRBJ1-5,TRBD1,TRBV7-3,CASIPFLGDRGYQPQHF,TGTGCCAGCATACCTTTTTTGGGGGACAGAGGCTATCAGCCCCAGCATTTT
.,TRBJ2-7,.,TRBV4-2,CASSQVDYSYEQYF,TGTGCCAGCAGCCAAGTGGACTACTCCTACGAGCAGTACTTC
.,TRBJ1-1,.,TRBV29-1,CSVERGIAF,TGCAGCGTTGAACGGGGGATCGCGTTT
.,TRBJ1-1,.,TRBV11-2,CASSLVRSTPEAFF,TGTGCCAGCAGCTTAGTGCGGTCGACCCCTGAAGCTTTCTTT
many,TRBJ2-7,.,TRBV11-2,CASRLRGRNYEQYF,TGTGCCAGCAGACTTAGGGGCCGAAACTACGAGCAGTACTTC
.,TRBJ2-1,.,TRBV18,CASSPPRLAYNEQFF,TGTGCCAGCTCACCACCGAGGCTAGCCTACAATGAGCAGTTCTTC
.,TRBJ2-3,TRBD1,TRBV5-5,CASSLNRGQRTDTQYF,TGTGCCAGCAGCTTGAATCGGGGACAGCGCACAGATACGCAGTATTTT
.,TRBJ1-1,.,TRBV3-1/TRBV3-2,CASSQPGGGNTEAFF,TGTGCCAGCAGCCAACCCGGGGGGGGGAACACTGAAGCTTTCTTT
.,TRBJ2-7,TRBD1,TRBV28,CASSFVTGTYEQYF,TGTGCCAGCAGTTTTGTGACAGGGACCTACGAGCAGTACTTC
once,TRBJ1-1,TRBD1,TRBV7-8,CASSPAQGGAFF,TGTGCCAGCAGCCCGGCACAGGGGGGAGCTTTCTTT
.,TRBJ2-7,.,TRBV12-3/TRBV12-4,CASSRAGWYEQYF,TGTGCCAGCAGTCGGGCAGGGTGGTACGAGCAGTACTTC
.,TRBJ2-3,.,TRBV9,CASSPQGLGTDTQYF,TGTGCCAGCAGCCCCCAGGGCCTCGGAACAGATACGCAGTATTTT
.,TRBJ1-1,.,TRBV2,CASIMETNTEAFF,TGTGCCAGCATCATGGAGACGAACACTGAAGCTTTCTTT
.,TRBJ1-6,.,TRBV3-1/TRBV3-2,CASSRIQGVHSPLHF,TGTGCCAGCAGCCGGATACAGGGCGTCCATTCACCCCTCCACTTT
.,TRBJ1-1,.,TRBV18,CASSQAGSTEAFF,TGTGCCAGCTCACAAGCGGGGAGCACTGAAGCTTTCTTT
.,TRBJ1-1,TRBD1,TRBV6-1,CASSGFSSGQGATEAFF,TGTGCCAGCAGTGGTTTCTCATCCGGACAGGGGGCCACTGAAGCTTTCTTT